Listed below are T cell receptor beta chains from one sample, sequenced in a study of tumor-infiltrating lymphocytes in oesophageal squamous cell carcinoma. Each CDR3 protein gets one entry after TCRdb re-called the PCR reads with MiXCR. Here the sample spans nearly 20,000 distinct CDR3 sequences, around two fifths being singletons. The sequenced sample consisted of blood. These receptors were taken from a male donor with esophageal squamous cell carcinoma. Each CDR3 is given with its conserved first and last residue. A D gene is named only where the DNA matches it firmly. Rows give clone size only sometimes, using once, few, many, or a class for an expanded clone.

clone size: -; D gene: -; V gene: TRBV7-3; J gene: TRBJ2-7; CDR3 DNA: TGTGCCAGCAGCTTATACGGGGGTGAGACCTACGAGCAGTACTTC; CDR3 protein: CASSLYGGETYEQYF
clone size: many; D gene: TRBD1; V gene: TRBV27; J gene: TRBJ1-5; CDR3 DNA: TGTGCCAGCAGTCCTCGACAGGGTGGTCAGCCCCAGCATTTT; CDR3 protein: CASSPRQGGQPQHF
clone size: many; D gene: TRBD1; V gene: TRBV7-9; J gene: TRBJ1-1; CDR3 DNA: TGTGCCAGCAGCTTAGAGGTGGCAGGGGGCACACGAGCTTTCTTT; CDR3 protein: CASSLEVAGGTRAFF
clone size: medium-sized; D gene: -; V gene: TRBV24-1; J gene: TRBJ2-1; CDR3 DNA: TGTGCCACCAGTGATTTAAGATCAGGGTTTCAGTTCTTC; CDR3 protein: CATSDLRSGFQFF
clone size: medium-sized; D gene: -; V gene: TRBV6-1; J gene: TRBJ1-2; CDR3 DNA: TGTGCCAGCAGTCTAACTAGGGGGGTCTCCGGCTACACCTTC; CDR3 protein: CASSLTRGVSGYTF
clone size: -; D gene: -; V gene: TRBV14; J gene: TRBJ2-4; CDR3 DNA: TGTGCCAGCAGCCAGCGGTTGAAGGGGAATCGGGAGCAGTACTTC; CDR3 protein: CASSQRLKGNREQYF
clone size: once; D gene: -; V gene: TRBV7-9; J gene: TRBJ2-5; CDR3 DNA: TGTGCCAGCAGTCAACCCGAGGACCCGTCGAAGGACTTC; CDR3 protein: CASSQPEDPSKDF
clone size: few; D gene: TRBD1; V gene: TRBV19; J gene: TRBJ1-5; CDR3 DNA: TGTGCCAGTAGCCGGGACAGGGGACGAAATCAGCCCCAGCATTTT; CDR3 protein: CASSRDRGRNQPQHF
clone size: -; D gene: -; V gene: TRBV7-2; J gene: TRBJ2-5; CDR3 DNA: TGTGCCAGCAGGATTGGGTTTACTAGCATACAAGAGACCCAGTACTTC; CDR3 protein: CASRIGFTSIQETQYF
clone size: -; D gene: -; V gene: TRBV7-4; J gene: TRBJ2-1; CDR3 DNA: TGTGCCAGCAGCTTAAAAATCGCGGGATTCACCTACAATGAGCAGTTCTTC; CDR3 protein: CASSLKIAGFTYNEQFF
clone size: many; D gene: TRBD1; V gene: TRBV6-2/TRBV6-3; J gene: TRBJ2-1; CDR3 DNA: TGTGCCAGCAGACCCTCCCGGGGACAGGGATCGTCTGAGCAGTTCTTC; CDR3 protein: CASRPSRGQGSSEQFF
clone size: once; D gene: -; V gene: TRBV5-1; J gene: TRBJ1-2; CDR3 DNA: TGCGCCACCAGCGTAGTCACAGGGATCGGCTACACCTTC; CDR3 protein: CATSVVTGIGYTF
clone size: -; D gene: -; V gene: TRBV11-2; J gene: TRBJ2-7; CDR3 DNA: TGTGCCAGCAGCTTAGATCAGGCAGGGGACGAGCAGTACTTC; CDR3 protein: CASSLDQAGDEQYF
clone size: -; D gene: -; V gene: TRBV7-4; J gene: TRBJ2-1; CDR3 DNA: TGTGCCAGCAGCATAGACAGTTCCTACAATGAGCAGTTCTTC; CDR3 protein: CASSIDSSYNEQFF
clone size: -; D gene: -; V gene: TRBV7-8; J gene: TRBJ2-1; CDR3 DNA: TGTGCCAGCAGCTTGGCCTCCTACAATGAGCAGTTCTTC; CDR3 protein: CASSLASYNEQFF
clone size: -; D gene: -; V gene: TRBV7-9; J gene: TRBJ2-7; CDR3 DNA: TGTGCCAGCAGCTTAGCTGCGGGGGCGAACGAGCAGTACTTC; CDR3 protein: CASSLAAGANEQYF
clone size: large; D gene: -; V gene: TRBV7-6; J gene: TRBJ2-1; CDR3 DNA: TGTGCCAGCAGCCCACAGGATAATGAGCAGTTCTTC; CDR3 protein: CASSPQDNEQFF
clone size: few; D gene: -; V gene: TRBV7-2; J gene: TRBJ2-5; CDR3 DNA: TGTGCCAGCAGCTTCTCGGCCGGGAGTCAAGAGACCCAGTACTTC; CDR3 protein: CASSFSAGSQETQYF
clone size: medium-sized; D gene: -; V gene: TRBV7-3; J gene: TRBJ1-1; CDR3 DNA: TGTGCCAGCAGGAGGGACCAGAACACTGAAGCTTTCTTT; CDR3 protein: CASRRDQNTEAFF
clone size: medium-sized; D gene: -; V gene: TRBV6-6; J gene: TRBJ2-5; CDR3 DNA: TGTGCCAGCAGTTACTCCACGTCCGGGGTCTCAGAGACCCAGTACTTC; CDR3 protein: CASSYSTSGVSETQYF
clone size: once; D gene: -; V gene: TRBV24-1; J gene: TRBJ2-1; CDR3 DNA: TGTGCCACAGACAGTGTCGAAGATACGCAGTTCTTC; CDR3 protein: CATDSVEDTQFF
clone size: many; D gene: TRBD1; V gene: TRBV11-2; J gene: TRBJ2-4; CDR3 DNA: TGTGCCAGCAGCTTGACGGACAGGGGACACATTCAGTACTTC; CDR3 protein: CASSLTDRGHIQYF
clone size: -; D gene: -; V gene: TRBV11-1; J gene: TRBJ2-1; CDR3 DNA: TGTGCCAGCAGCGCCGTAGGCTCCTACAATGAGCAGTTCTTC; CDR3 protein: CASSAVGSYNEQFF
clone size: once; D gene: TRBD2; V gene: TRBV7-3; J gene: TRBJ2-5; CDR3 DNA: TGTGCCAGCAGCCCGCTTTTGAGGGGAGCGGGGGGTCTCGAGACCCAGTACTTC; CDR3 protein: CASSPLLRGAGGLETQYF
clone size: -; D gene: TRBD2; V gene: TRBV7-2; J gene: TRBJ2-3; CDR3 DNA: TGTGCCAGCAGCCCCCTAGCGGGAGTGGTTGGTACGCAGTATTTT; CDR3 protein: CASSPLAGVVGTQYF
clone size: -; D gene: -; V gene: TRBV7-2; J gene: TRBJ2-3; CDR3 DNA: TGTGCCAGCAGCTTATCAGAGACAGATACGCAGTATTTT; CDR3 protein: CASSLSETDTQYF
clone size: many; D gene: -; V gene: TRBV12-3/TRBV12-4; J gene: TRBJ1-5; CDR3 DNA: TGTGCCAGCACCCCAGGTCGTAGCAATCAGCCCCAGCATTTT; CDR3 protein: CASTPGRSNQPQHF
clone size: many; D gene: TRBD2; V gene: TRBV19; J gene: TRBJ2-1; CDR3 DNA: TGTGCCAGTAGTCGTCTAGCGGGGACTAACAATGAGCAGTTCTTC; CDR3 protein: CASSRLAGTNNEQFF
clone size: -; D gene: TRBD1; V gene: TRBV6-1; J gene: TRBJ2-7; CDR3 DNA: TGTGCCAGCAGTCCTATTATCACCCGGGACAGAGAAGCAAGCTACGAGCAGTACTTC; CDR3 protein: CASSPIITRDREASYEQYF
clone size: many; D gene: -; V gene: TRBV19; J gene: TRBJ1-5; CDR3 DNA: TGTGCCAGTAGTGAGCCGGGGGGACGGGCGAATCAGCCCCAGCATTTT; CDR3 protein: CASSEPGGRANQPQHF
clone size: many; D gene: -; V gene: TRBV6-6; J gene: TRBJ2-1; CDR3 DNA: TGTGCCAGCAGTTACTCGACCGGACTCTACAATGAGCAGTTCTTC; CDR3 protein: CASSYSTGLYNEQFF
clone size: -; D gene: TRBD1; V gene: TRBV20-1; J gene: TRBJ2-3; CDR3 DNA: TGCAGTGCTAGAAGTGGGGACAGGCCTAGGCAGTATTTT; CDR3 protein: CSARSGDRPRQYF
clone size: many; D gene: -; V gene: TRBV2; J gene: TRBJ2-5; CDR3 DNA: TGTGCCAGCAGTGACCGCTCTCTGGTGACCAGCCAAGAGACCCAGTACTTC; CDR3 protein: CASSDRSLVTSQETQYF
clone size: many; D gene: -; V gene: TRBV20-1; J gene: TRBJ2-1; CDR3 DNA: TGCAGTGCTAGAAAGGAAGAGCAGTTCTTC; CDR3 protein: CSARKEEQFF
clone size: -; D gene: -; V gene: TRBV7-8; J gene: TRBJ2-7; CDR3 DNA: TGTGCCAGCAGCTTCCCAGGCGGAGCCTACGAGCAGTACTTC; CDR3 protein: CASSFPGGAYEQYF
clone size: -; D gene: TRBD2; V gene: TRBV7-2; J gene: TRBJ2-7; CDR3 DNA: TGTGCCAGCAGCCCTGTGGCGACTAGCCGGTACGAGCAGTACTTC; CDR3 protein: CASSPVATSRYEQYF
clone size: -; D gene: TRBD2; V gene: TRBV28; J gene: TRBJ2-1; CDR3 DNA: TGTGCCAGCTGCACCGGGACTAGCGGGCCCGGGAGGTACTTC; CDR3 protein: CASCTGTSGPGRYF
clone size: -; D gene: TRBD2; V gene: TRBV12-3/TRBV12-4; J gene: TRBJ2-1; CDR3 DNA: TGTGCCAGCAGTTCCGGGACTAGCGGGGGGGCGAGTGAGCAGTTCTTC; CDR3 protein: CASSSGTSGGASEQFF
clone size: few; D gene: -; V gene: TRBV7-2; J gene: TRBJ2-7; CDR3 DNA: TGTGCCAGCAGCTTACTAGCCTCTGAGGGGGAGCAGTACTTC; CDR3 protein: CASSLLASEGEQYF
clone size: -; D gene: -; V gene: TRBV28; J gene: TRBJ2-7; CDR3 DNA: TGTGCCAGCAGTTTCTTGGGGGGCTACGAGCAGTACTTC; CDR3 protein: CASSFLGGYEQYF
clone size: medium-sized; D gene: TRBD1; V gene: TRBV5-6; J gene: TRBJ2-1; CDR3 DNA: TGTGCCAGCAGCTTGGGACAGGGGGCAAATGAGCAGTTCTTC; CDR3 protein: CASSLGQGANEQFF
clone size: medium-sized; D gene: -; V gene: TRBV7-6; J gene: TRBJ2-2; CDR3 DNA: TGTGCCAGCAGCTCGGGATACACCGGGGAGCTGTTTTTT; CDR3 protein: CASSSGYTGELFF
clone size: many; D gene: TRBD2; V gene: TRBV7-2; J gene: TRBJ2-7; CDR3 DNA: TGTGCCAGCACCTTAGCGGCGGGAGCGAACGAGCAGTACTTC; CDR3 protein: CASTLAAGANEQYF
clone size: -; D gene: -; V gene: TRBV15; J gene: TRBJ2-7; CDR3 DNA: TGTGCCACCAGCAGAGGGTTGGCGGATTACGAGCAGTACTTC; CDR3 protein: CATSRGLADYEQYF
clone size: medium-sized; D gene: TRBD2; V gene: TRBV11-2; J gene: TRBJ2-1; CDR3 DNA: TGTGCCAGCAGCTCACTAGCGGGACCTTCCAATGAGCAGTTCTTC; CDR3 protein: CASSSLAGPSNEQFF
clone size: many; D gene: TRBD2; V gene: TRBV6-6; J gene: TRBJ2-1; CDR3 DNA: TGTGCCAGCAGTTACCTTGGGACTAGCGGGATAGTTCGCTCCTACAATGAGCAGTTCTTC; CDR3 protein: CASSYLGTSGIVRSYNEQFF
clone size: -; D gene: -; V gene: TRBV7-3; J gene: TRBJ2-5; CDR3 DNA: TGTGCCAGCAGCTTTGGGAGCCAAGAGACCCAGTACTTC; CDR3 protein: CASSFGSQETQYF
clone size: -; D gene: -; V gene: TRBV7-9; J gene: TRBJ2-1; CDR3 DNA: TGTGCCAGCAGCTTATCGCTAGAACAGTTCTTC; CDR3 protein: CASSLSLEQFF
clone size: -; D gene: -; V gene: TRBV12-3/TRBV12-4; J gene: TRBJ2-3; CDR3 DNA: TGTGCCAGCAGGTTAGACACAGATACGCAGTATTTT; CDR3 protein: CASRLDTDTQYF
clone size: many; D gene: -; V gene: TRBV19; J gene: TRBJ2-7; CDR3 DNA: TGTGCCAGTAGTATACTCACAGGGAGCCTCCGGGAGCAGTACTTC; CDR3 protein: CASSILTGSLREQYF
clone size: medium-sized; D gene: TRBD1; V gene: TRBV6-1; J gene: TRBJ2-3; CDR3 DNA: TGTGCCAGCAGGGTACGGGGACAGGGCACAGATACGCAGTATTTT; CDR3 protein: CASRVRGQGTDTQYF